This T cell receptor beta chain was sequenced for a study of T-cell memory formation after mild COVID-19. TCRdb redid the calling of the 5' RACE reads with MiXCR, one entry per CDR3 protein. The profile shows about 90,000 distinct CDR3 sequences, about 13% of them singletons. This CDR3 is built from 13 residues. Germline V CDR1 and CDR2: SEHNR, FQNEAQ (reference sequence). Trimming left V 8 bases short and J 2 bases short, with 13 bases between. In its sample, this clonotype was seen a few times. The sequencing input was PBMCs or a T cell subset sorted from them (not recorded which). The chain uses TRBV7-9 and TRBJ2-7; D is undetermined. This TCR was recovered from an adult woman who had mild COVID-19 (a few samples of this study predate the infection). Cell type and time point are not known. Written as DNA, the CDR3 is TGTGCCAGCGTCGGAACAGCGACCTACGAGCAGTACTTC. Protein product: CASVGTATYEQYF.